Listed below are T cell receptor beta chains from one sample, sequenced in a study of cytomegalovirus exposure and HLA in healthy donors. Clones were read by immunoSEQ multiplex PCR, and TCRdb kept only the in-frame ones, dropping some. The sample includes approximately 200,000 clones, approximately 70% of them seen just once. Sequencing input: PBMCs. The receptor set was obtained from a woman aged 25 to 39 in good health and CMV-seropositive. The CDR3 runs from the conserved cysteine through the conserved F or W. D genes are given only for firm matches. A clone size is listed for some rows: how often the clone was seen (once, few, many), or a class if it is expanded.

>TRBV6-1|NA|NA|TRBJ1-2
CASSEVISNYGYTF
TGTGCCAGCAGTGAAGTAATCAGTAACTATGGCTACACCTTC
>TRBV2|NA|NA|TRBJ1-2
CASSIDTGYGYTF
TGTGCCAGTTCAATAGATACGGGTTATGGCTACACCTTC
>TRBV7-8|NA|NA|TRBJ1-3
CASSSLSAAGSGNTIYF
TGTGCCAGCAGCTCCCTTTCTGCGGCAGGGTCTGGAAACACCATATATTTT
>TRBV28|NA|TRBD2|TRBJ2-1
CASRKSGTSGNEQFF
TGTGCCAGCAGAAAATCCGGGACTAGCGGAAATGAGCAGTTCTTC
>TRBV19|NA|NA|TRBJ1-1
CASSIIGQGNTEAFF
TGTGCCAGTAGTATAATCGGCCAGGGCAACACTGAAGCTTTCTTT
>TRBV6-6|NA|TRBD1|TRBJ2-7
CASQPTGSREQYF
TGTGCCAGCCAACCGACAGGGTCGAGGGAGCAGTACTTC
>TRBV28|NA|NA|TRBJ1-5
CASSFDWLQPQHF
TGTGCCAGCAGTTTCGATTGGCTTCAGCCCCAGCATTTT
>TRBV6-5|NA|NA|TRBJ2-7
CASSRNLGAYEQYF
TGTGCCAGCAGCCGAAACCTAGGTGCCTACGAGCAGTACTTC
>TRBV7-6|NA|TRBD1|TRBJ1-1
CASSPRTGGMRTEAFF
TGTGCCAGCAGCCCCCGGACAGGGGGCATGAGAACTGAAGCTTTCTTT
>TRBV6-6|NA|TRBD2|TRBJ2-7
CASSPGLAGSYEQYF
TGTGCCAGCAGCCCGGGACTAGCGGGCTCCTACGAGCAGTACTTC
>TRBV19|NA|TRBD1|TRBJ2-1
CASSIRGQGVNEQFF
TGTGCCAGTAGTATAAGGGGGCAGGGCGTAAATGAGCAGTTCTTC
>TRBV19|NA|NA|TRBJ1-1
CASSNQGMNTEAFF
TGTGCCAGTAGTAACCAGGGGATGAACACTGAAGCTTTCTTT
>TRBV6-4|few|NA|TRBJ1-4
CASTSWGHVNEKLFF
TGTGCCAGCACCTCTTGGGGACATGTTAATGAAAAACTGTTTTTT
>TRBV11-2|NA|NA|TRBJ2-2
CASSLRWAFNTGELFF
TGTGCCAGCAGCCTACGGTGGGCCTTTAACACCGGGGAGCTGTTTTTT
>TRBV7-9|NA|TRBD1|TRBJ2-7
CASSHWTGGISYEQYF
TGTGCCAGCAGCCATTGGACAGGGGGCATCTCCTACGAGCAGTACTTC